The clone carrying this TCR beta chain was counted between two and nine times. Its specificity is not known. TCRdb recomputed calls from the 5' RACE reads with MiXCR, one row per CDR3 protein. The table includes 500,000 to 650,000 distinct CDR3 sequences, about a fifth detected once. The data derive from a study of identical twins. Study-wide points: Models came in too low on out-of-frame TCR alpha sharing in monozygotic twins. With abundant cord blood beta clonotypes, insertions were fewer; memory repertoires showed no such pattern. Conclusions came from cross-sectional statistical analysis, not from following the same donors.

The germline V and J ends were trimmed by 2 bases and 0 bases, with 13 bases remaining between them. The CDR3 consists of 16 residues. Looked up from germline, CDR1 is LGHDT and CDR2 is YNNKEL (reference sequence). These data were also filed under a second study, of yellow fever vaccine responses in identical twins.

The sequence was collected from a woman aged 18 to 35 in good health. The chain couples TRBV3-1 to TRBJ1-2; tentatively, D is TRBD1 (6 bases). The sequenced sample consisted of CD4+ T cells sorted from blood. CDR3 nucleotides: TGTGCCAGCAGCCAATGGGGGCTGTCAACTAACTATGGCTACACCTTC. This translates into CASSQWGLSTNYGYTF.